Presented here are 12 T cell receptor beta chains from one specimen sequenced in a study of CD8+CD57+ T cells in acquired aplastic anemia. The study profiled TCR beta VDJ and CDR3 using genomic DNA as template. TCRdb processed the reads anew with MiXCR; each CDR3 protein has one entry. The data contain some 170,000 distinct CDR3 sequences, 71% of them singletons. Flow cytometry had shown expanded CD8+CD57+ cells in the patients chosen for sequencing. The specimen sequenced was sorted CD4+, CD8+, or CD8+CD57+ T cells (not recorded which) from PBMCs. The receptor set was obtained from a human donor with aplastic anemia.

This rearrangement joins TRBV15 to TRBJ2-3, with D unclear. Trimming shortened V by 3 bases and J by 1 base, and 5 bases separated the two germline ends. Looked up from germline, CDR1 is LNHNV and CDR2 is YYDKDF (reference sequence). The CDR3 consists of 13 residues. The CDR3 DNA follows: TGTGCCACCAGCAGCTGGGGCACAGATACGCAGTATTTT. Translated: CATSSWGTDTQYF.

This clonotype turned up a few times. The gene calls are TRBV7-2 and TRBJ1-5; 9 nucleotides agree with TRBD1. After removal of 3 bases from V and 3 bases from J, the junction contained 3 bases not matched to a gene. This CDR3 contains 15 residues. Germline V gene data show CDR1 as SGHTA and CDR2 as FQGNSA. The CDR3 sequence: CASSLGQGPNQPQHF. CDR3 sequence (DNA): TGTGCCAGCAGCTTGGGACAGGGCCCCAATCAGCCCCAGCATTTT.

The chain combines TRBV19 with TRBJ1-1; D unresolved. CDR1 is LNHDA, CDR2 SQIVND, per germline (reference sequence). Trimming shortened V by 1 base and J by 6 bases, and 9 bases separated the two germline ends. CDR3 size: 13 residues. The CDR3 loop is CASSIVAPAEAFF. The CDR3 coding sequence is TGTGCCAGTAGTATAGTTGCTCCCGCTGAAGCTTTCTTT. Full variable domain (missing parts from reference TRBV19 and TRBJ1-1): DGGITQSPKYLFRKEGQNVTLSCEQNLNHDAMYWYRQDPGQGLRLIYYSQIVNDFQKGDIAEGYSVSREKKESFPLTVTSAQKNPTAFYLCASSIVAPAEAFFGQGTRLTVV.

The chain carries TRBV12-3 or TRBV12-4 and TRBJ1-6, with 10 bases that match TRBD1. The CDR3 extends over 15 amino acids. With V trimmed by 2 bases and J by 7 bases, 2 bases remained unmatched. CDR3 nucleotides: TGTGCCAGCAGTTTACGGGACAGGGGAAATTCACCCCTCCACTTT. It specifies CASSLRDRGNSPLHF.

J is TRBJ2-7 and V is TRBV20-1; D is unclear. CDR1 is DFQATT, CDR2 SNEGSKA, per germline (reference sequence). CDR3 length equals 13 residues. The V and J ends lost 4 bases and 0 bases respectively, with 10 bases between them. Written as DNA, the CDR3 is TGCAGTGCTATTACCGGTGACTCCTACGAGCAGTACTTC. Its translation: CSAITGDSYEQYF.

The gene calls are TRBV6-5 and TRBJ2-1; perhaps TRBD1 as D (5 bases). Trimming shortened V by 5 bases and J by 5 bases, and 13 bases separated the two germline ends. Germline CDR1 and CDR2: MNHEY and SVGAGI. The CDR3 is 14 amino acids. Written as DNA, the CDR3 is TGTGCCAGCAGTGCTGACAGAAACAACAATGAGCAGTTCTTC. Its protein product is CASSADRNNNEQFF.

This clonotype was recorded a few times. This chain joins TRBV5-6 and TRBJ2-7; 10 bases are shared with TRBD2. The J segment lost 3 bases and the V segment lost 4 bases, leaving 4 bases of the junction unmatched. Germline CDR1 SGHDT, CDR2 YYEEEE. The CDR3 sequence is 14 residues long. The CDR3: CASSPGTSVYEQYF. The CDR3 DNA sequence: TGTGCCAGCAGCCCCGGGACTAGCGTCTACGAGCAGTACTTC.

The chain recombines TRBV20-1 with TRBJ1-1; 8 bases line up with TRBD1. Germline V CDR1 and CDR2: DFQATT, SNEGSKA (reference sequence). The CDR3 length is 13 residues. V shed 2 bases, J shed 6 bases, and the junction held 5 bases outside the gene matches. The CDR3 sequence: CSARRTGGAEAFF. The DNA for the CDR3 is TGCAGTGCTAGACGTACAGGGGGGGCTGAAGCTTTCTTT.

V and J are TRBV7-3 and TRBJ2-3; 10 bases align to TRBD2. The CDR3 runs 18 residues. After removal of 1 base from V and 6 bases from J, the junction contained 13 bases not matched to a gene. Germline lookup yields CDR1 SGHTA and CDR2 FQGTGA. CDR3 coding DNA: TGTGCCAGCAGCTTAAAAGGTCCAGCGGGGGGGCCGAGCGATACGCAGTATTTT. Translating gives CASSLKGPAGGPSDTQYF.

The V and J genes are TRBV5-1 and TRBJ2-5; tentatively, D is TRBD2 (7 bases). Germline CDR1 is SGHRS and CDR2 is YFSETQ. The CDR3 extends over 15 amino acids. The V and J ends lost 6 bases and 1 base respectively, with 16 bases between them. CDR3 sequence reads: CASTREGGIQETQYF. CDR3 DNA: TGCGCCAGCACCAGGGAGGGGGGGATCCAAGAGACCCAGTACTTC.

This chain uses TRBV10-2 with TRBJ2-7, with D maybe TRBD1 (5 bases). Germline V gene sequence: CDR1 WSHSY, CDR2 SAAADI. Trimming removed 7 bases at V and 5 bases at J, with 12 bases between. The CDR3 totals 12 residues. CDR3 in DNA: TGCGCCAGCACGGCAGGGCGGAACGAGCAGTACTTC. Translation gives CASTAGRNEQYF.

This clonotype has more than one count but fewer than ten. The rearrangement uses TRBV7-8 and TRBJ1-1; D remains ambiguous. Germline V gene lookup returns CDR1 SGHVS and CDR2 FQNEAQ. CDR3 size: 13 residues. Trimming removed 5 bases from V and 2 bases from J, with 9 bases in between. CDR3 region: CASSPQTNTEAFF. The CDR3 region has the DNA TGTGCCAGCAGCCCCCAAACAAACACTGAAGCTTTCTTT. Combining the CDR3 with reference TRBV7-8 and TRBJ1-1 gives the whole variable domain GAGVSQSPRYKVAKRGQDVALRCDPISGHVSLFWYQQALGQGPEFLTYFQNEAQLDKSGLPSDRFFAERPEGSVSTLKIQRTQQEDSAVYLCASSPQTNTEAFFGQGTRLTVV.